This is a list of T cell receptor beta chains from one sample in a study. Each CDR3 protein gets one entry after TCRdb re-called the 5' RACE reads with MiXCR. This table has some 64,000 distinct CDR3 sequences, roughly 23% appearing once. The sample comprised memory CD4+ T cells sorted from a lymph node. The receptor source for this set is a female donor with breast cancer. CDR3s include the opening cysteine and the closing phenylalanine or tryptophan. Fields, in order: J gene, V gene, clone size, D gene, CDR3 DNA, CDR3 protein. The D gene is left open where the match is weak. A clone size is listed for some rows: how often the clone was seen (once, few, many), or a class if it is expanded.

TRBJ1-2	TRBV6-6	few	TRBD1	TGTGCCAGCAGTCAACAGGGGGACTATGGCTACACCTTC	CASSQQGDYGYTF
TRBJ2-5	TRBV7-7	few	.	TGTGCTAGCAGCTTATTAGGGAAACAAGAGACCCAGTACTTC	CASSLLGKQETQYF
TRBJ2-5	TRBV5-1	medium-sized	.	TGCGCCAGCAGCCGGGGGCCCCAAGAGACCCAGTACTTC	CASSRGPQETQYF
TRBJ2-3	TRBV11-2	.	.	TGTGCCAGCAGCATAGATGAGAGTTATTCAGACACGCAGTATTTT	CASSIDESYSDTQYF
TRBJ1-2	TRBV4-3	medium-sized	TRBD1	TGCGCCAGCAGCCAACGGGACAGTCGGGGCTACACCTTC	CASSQRDSRGYTF
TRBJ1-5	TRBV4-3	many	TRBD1	TGCGCCAGCAGCCAAGATGGGACAGGGGGCAATCAGCCCCAGCATTTT	CASSQDGTGGNQPQHF
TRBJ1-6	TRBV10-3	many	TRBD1	TGTGCCATCAGGGACAGGGAAAATTCACCCCTCCACTTT	CAIRDRENSPLHF
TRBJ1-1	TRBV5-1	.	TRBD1	TGCGCCAGCAGCTTAGGACCCCAAGGGGGCGCGTACACTGAAGCTTTCTTT	CASSLGPQGGAYTEAFF
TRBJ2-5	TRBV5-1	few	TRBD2	TGCGCCAGCAGCTCGGCTAGCGGGACGGGGGAGACCCAGTACTTC	CASSSASGTGETQYF
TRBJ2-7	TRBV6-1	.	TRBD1	TGTGCCAGCAGGCATCTTCAGGGACAGGGGAACTCCTACGAGCAGTACTTC	CASRHLQGQGNSYEQYF
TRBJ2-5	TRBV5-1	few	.	TGCGCCAGCAGCTTCTGGCCAGGAGGGGAGACCCAGTACTTC	CASSFWPGGETQYF
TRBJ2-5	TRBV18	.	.	TGTGCCAGCTCACCACCAGGGGCGGAACAAGAGACCCAGTACTTC	CASSPPGAEQETQYF
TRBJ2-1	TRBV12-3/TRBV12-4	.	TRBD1	TGTGCCAGCAGTCCTGACAGGGGTCTCTACAATGAGCAGTTCTTC	CASSPDRGLYNEQFF
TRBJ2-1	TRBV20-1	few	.	TGCAGTGCCGACCCCGGGAGTAACCCCTACAATGAGCAGTTCTTC	CSADPGSNPYNEQFF
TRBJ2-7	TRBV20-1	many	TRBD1	TGCAGTGCTAGACAGAAGGAACAGGGGGTGTTAGGAGAGCAGTACTTC	CSARQKEQGVLGEQYF
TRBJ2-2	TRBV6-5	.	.	TGTGCCAGCAGTTACACCCGCCAGTCCACCGGGGAGCTGTTTTTT	CASSYTRQSTGELFF
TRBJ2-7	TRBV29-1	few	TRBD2	TGCAGCGTTGTGCCTAGCGGGATGGGGAACGAGCAGTACTTC	CSVVPSGMGNEQYF
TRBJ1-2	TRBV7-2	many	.	TGTGCCAGCAGCTTAGCCAGGGCCTATGGCTACACCTTC	CASSLARAYGYTF
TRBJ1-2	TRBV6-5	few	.	TGTGCCAGCAGGCTACAGAGTTTCTATGGCTACACCTTC	CASRLQSFYGYTF
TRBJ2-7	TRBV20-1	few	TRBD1	TGCAGTGCTAGTGGGGACAGGGTGTACGAGCAGTACTTC	CSASGDRVYEQYF
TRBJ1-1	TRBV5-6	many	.	TGTGCCAGCAGAGGTAGGCCAGAGAACACTGAAGCTTTCTTT	CASRGRPENTEAFF
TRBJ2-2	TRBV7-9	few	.	TGTGCCAGCAGCCGCACCGGGGAGCTGTTTTTT	CASSRTGELFF
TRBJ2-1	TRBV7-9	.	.	TGTGCCAGCAGTTTTAAAGGGACCCCTCAGAGCCCCTACAATGAGCAGTTCTTC	CASSFKGTPQSPYNEQFF
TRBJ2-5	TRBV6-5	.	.	TGTGCCAGCAGTTACTCGCCGGCTGTGCAAGAGACCCAGTACTTC	CASSYSPAVQETQYF
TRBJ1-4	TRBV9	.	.	TGTGCCAGCAGCGTAGGAGCGGGAGGCGATGAAAAACTGTTTTTT	CASSVGAGGDEKLFF
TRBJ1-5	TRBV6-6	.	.	TGTGCCAGCAGTACCAACTCTGATCAGCCCCAGCATTTT	CASSTNSDQPQHF
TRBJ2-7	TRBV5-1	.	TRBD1	TGCGCCAGCAGCCCGGGACAGGGGATGGAAGAGCAGTACTTC	CASSPGQGMEEQYF
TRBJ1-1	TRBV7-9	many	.	TGTGCCAGCAGCTTAGTACACCTCCTTATGAACACTGAAGCTTTCTTT	CASSLVHLLMNTEAFF
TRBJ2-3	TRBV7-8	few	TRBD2	TGTGCCAGCATCCTCGGGAGGAGCGGGGTGGATACGCAGTATTTT	CASILGRSGVDTQYF
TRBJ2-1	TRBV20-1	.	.	TGCAGTGTTGGGCGGAATGAGCAGTTCTTC	CSVGRNEQFF
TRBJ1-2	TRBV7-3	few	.	TGTGCCAGCAGCCTATTGGACAAGGCTAACAGAGACTACACCTTC	CASSLLDKANRDYTF
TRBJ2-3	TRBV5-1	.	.	TGCGCCAGCAGTGGAACAGGCGCACCAGATACGCAGTATTTT	CASSGTGAPDTQYF
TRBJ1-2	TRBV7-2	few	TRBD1	TGTGCCAGCAGCGATACCGGACAGGGATGGGATGGCTACACCTTC	CASSDTGQGWDGYTF
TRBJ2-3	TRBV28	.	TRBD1	TGTGCCAGCAGTGATTCGGACAGGGGCGTAGATACGCAGTATTTT	CASSDSDRGVDTQYF
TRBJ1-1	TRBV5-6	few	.	TGTGCCAGCAGCCCCAGCCATTCCAGGGGATCCACTGAAGCTTTCTTT	CASSPSHSRGSTEAFF
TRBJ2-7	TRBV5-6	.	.	TGTTCCAGCAGTCGGTCGTGGCCCCCCTACGAGCAGTACTTC	CSSSRSWPPYEQYF